This TCR beta chain was profiled in a study of T cells in Graves' hyperthyroidism and ophthalmopathy. As for the study in general: The initial diagnosis was the point when peripheral blood was collected, ahead of any treatment.

Study-wide results and caveats: Stable hyperthyroidism was separated from ophthalmopathy by a model based on 13 V-J features. Among clonotypes expanded in thyroid above 0.001, most were also found in blood.

A few counts support this clonotype. Its target is not known. Lactation, pregnancy, other autoimmune disease or uncontrolled infection excluded patients. Researchers took RNA transcripts and amplified the TCR beta CDR3 regions from them. The HTBI primer set was used in a first-round RT-PCR of the TCR CDR3. TCRdb ran MiXCR on the multiplex PCR reads and lists one entry per CDR3 protein. Of some 550,000 distinct CDR3 sequences in the sample, more than 20% were seen once. CDR3 length: 14 amino acids. Trimming shortened V by 2 bases and J by 6 bases, and 11 bases separated the two germline ends. Germline values: CDR1 MNHEY, CDR2 SMNVEV (reference sequence).

J is TRBJ1-5 and V is TRBV27; D is uncertain. The TCR was taken from a man younger than 35 with Graves' hyperthyroidism. The sample taken for sequencing was blood. The CDR3 sequence is CASSLRPVSQPQHF. CDR3 in DNA: TGTGCCAGCAGTTTACGGCCAGTTAGTCAGCCCCAGCATTTT.